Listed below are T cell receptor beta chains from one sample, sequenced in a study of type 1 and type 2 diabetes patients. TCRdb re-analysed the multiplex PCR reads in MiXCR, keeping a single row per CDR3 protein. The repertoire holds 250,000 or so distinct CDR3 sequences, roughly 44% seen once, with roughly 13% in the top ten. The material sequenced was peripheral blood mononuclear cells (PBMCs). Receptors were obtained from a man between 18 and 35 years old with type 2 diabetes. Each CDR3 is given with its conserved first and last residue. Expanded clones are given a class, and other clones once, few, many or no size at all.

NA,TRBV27,CASSLFPQYF
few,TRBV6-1,CASSELVADSYEQYF
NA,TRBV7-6,CASSLTAGGQETQYF
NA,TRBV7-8,CASSQNGARYEQYF
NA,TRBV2,CAINSRESSYEQYF
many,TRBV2,CASVGGSYEQYF
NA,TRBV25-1,CASSEYNRENEQFF
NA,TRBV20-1,CSASGRAYYNEQFF
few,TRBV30,CAWSKAGGGNEQFF
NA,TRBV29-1,CSADRDTGELFF
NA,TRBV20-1,CSARKGDQPQHF
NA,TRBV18,CASSPKQANTEAFF
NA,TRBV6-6,CASSYLEYNEQFF
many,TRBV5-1,CASSGGLSNEKLFF
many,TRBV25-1,CASSRGNEQYF
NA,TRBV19,CASRTGTGRTGELFF
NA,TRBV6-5,CAISGTGLRDYGYTF
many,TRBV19,CASNVGAGGYTF
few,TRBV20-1,CSARHGQGASNEQFF
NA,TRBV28,CASSTQGIWGYTF
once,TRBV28,CASSLFDLANEKLFF
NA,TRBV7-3,CASSQAGTSQQYF
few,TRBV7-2,CASSPRAGGELFF
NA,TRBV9,CASSERILGGLNYGYTF
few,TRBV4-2,CASSQEKSSYNSPLHF
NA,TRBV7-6,CASSSEREWEQYF
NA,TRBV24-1,CATSDAGSGDRDTQYF
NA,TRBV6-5,CASGNYANTGELFF
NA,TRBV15,CATSREGSVTYEQYF
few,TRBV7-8,CASSPHRDINTEAFF
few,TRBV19,CASSLRGVGQETQYF
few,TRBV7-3,CASSTYSGERCHF
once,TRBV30,CAWSGDRPSSGANVLTF
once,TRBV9,CASSVGSGGFRETQYF
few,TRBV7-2,CASSLDISGSSFYGYTF
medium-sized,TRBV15,CATSSFGGETQYF
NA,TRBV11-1,CASSPSLSGTGAFF
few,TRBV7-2,CASSSTPASGNTIYF
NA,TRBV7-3,CASSLGIRGSYNEQFF
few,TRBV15,CATSRKFGDNEKLFF
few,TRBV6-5,CASRPTGLGGYGYTF
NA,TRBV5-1,CASSPEQGTGTEAFF
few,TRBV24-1,CATSAVTGANVLTF
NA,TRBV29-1,CSVDSGGCTF
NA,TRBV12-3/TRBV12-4,CASSGDRGYEQYF
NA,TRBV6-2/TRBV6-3,CASSYSGDNNSPLHF
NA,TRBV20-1,CSARIPGYEQYF
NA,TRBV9,CASSPPGQGVDYTF
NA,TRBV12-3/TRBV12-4,CASSLPMDTQYF
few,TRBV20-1,CSARGETGTDTQYF
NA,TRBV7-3,CASSLVDRGVSEQFF
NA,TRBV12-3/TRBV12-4,CASQGQGEETQYF
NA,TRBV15,CATSRPQPEYNEQFF
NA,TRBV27,CASSPRDRKQFF
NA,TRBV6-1,CASSSLAGGGDHTGELFF